The rows below give T cell receptor beta chains drawn from one sample of a study of blood T cell repertoires in COVID-19. Some clones are missing from TCRdb's copy, which holds only in-frame ones; the method was immunoSEQ multiplex PCR. Of around 280,000 clones in the sample, 90% were seen once. What was sequenced was PBMCs or T cells enriched from blood (not recorded which). These receptors came from a woman between 18 and 30 years old with acute COVID-19. CDR3s include the opening cysteine and the closing phenylalanine or tryptophan. The D gene is left open where the match is weak. Size tells how often a clone was seen (once, few, many) or the class of an expanded clone, and some rows leave it out.

NA | TRBJ2-3 | once | 16 | TRBV5-6 | CASSLYRPHTADTQYF | TGTGCCAGCAGCTTGTACAGGCCCCACACAGCAGATACGCAGTATTTT
NA | TRBJ2-7 | NA | 15 | TRBV27 | CASRPSRTGTYEQYF | TGTGCCAGCCGCCCTTCCCGGACGGGGACCTACGAGCAGTACTTC
NA | TRBJ1-6 | NA | 15 | TRBV7-8 | CASRADSSRYSPLHF | TGTGCCAGCAGAGCCGACAGCAGCCGATATTCACCCCTCCACTTT
TRBD2 | TRBJ2-2 | NA | 13 | TRBV12-3/TRBV12-4 | CASSFGGTGELFF | TGTGCCAGCAGTTTCGGGGGGACCGGGGAGCTGTTTTTT
TRBD1 | TRBJ2-7 | NA | 12 | TRBV6-4 | CARQGAIYEQYF | TGTGCCAGACAGGGGGCAATCTACGAGCAGTACTTC
TRBD1 | TRBJ2-7 | NA | 14 | TRBV5-4 | CASSRQGIFYEQYF | TGTGCCAGCAGCAGACAGGGGATTTTTTACGAGCAGTACTTC
NA | TRBJ2-1 | NA | 11 | TRBV28 | CASSFVGEQFF | TGTGCCAGCAGTTTCGTCGGTGAGCAGTTCTTC
TRBD2 | TRBJ2-7 | NA | 19 | TRBV18 | CASSPLRGSGLAGLYEQYF | TGTGCCAGCTCACCACTTAGGGGCTCCGGACTAGCGGGATTATACGAGCAGTACTTC
NA | TRBJ1-1 | NA | 15 | TRBV5-1 | CASSRLTGINTEAFF | TGCGCCAGCAGCCGACTAACGGGGATTAACACTGAAGCTTTCTTT
TRBD2 | TRBJ2-7 | NA | 14 | TRBV9 | CASSETSGNDEQYF | TGTGCCAGCAGTGAAACTAGCGGGAATGACGAGCAGTACTTC
TRBD1 | TRBJ1-6 | NA | 14 | TRBV29-1 | CSVMEQGTNSPLHF | TGCAGCGTCATGGAACAGGGGACAAATTCACCCCTCCACTTT
TRBD2 | TRBJ2-3 | few | 20 | TRBV23-1 | CASSPPGRCWGGVNTDTQYF | TGCGCCAGCAGTCCCCCGGGACGGTGCTGGGGGGGGGTGAACACAGATACGCAGTATTTT
TRBD2 | TRBJ2-1 | NA | 13 | TRBV19 | CASSILAGVEQFF | TGTGCCAGTAGTATCCTAGCGGGAGTTGAGCAGTTCTTC
NA | TRBJ2-4 | NA | 16 | TRBV18 | CASSPSRAGSGSIQYF | TGTGCCAGCTCACCTTCACGTGCAGGGTCCGGAAGCATTCAGTACTTC
TRBD2 | TRBJ2-1 | NA | 15 | TRBV7-6 | CASSLSPSGSDEQFF | TGTGCCAGCAGCTTAAGTCCTAGCGGGAGCGATGAGCAGTTCTTC
NA | TRBJ1-1 | NA | 15 | TRBV27 | CASGSGGRTNTEAFF | TGTGCCAGCGGGTCGGGGGGGCGGACAAACACTGAAGCTTTCTTT
NA | TRBJ2-7 | NA | 15 | TRBV7-2 | CASSSQTGDSYEQYF | TGTGCCAGCAGCTCCCAGACAGGAGACTCCTACGAGCAGTACTTC
NA | TRBJ1-4 | NA | 12 | TRBV28 | CASSVGQEKLFF | TGTGCCAGCAGTGTAGGACAGGAAAAACTGTTTTTT
NA | TRBJ1-1 | many | 16 | TRBV19 | CASSMISYPQNTEAFF | TGTGCCAGTAGTATGATCTCGTACCCACAGAACACTGAAGCTTTCTTT
TRBD1 | TRBJ2-7 | NA | 13 | TRBV27 | CASRRDREYEQYF | TGTGCCAGCAGACGGGACAGGGAATACGAGCAGTACTTC
NA | TRBJ1-1 | NA | 13 | TRBV12-3/TRBV12-4 | CASSFSGTSEAFF | TGTGCCAGCAGCTTTTCCGGGACAAGTGAAGCTTTCTTT
NA | TRBJ1-4 | NA | 16 | TRBV18 | CASSPRRAGRDEKLFF | TGTGCCAGCTCACCACGAAGGGCAGGGAGGGACGAAAAACTGTTTTTT
TRBD2 | TRBJ2-3 | once | 17 | TRBV27 | CASSLSPLAGGADTQYF | TGTGCCAGCAGTTTATCCCCCTTAGCGGGAGGGGCAGATACGCAGTATTTT
NA | TRBJ2-5 | NA | 16 | TRBV7-9 | CASSLSWSGVGETQYF | TGTGCCAGCAGCTTATCGTGGTCAGGGGTGGGCGAGACCCAGTACTTC
TRBD2 | TRBJ2-3 | NA | 16 | TRBV7-2 | CASRALGRASTDTQYF | TGTGCCAGCAGGGCCTTGGGGAGGGCTAGCACAGATACGCAGTATTTT
NA | TRBJ2-7 | NA | 13 | TRBV7-2 | CASSLDALYEQYF | TGTGCCAGCAGCTTAGATGCGCTCTACGAGCAGTACTTC
TRBD2 | TRBJ2-1 | NA | 16 | TRBV7-8 | CASSLEWTSGYNEQFF | TGTGCCAGCAGCTTAGAGTGGACTAGCGGTTACAATGAGCAGTTCTTC
NA | TRBJ1-4 | once | 17 | TRBV19 | CASSIFVWTEINEKLFF | TGTGCCAGTAGTATTTTTGTTTGGACAGAAATTAATGAAAAACTGTTTTTT
NA | TRBJ1-6 | NA | 14 | TRBV6-2/TRBV6-3 | CASSLGGFRSPLHF | TGTGCCAGCAGTTTGGGAGGGTTTCGTTCACCCCTCCACTTT
NA | TRBJ1-2 | NA | 12 | TRBV2 | CASRGTYYGYTF | TGTGCCAGCAGGGGGACTTACTATGGCTACACCTTC
NA | TRBJ1-2 | NA | 14 | TRBV4-1 | CASSPRVDNYGYTF | TGCGCCAGCAGCCCTCGGGTTGATAACTATGGCTACACCTTC
NA | TRBJ2-3 | NA | 14 | TRBV18 | CASSPLRATDTQYF | TGTGCCAGCTCACCTCTCAGGGCTACAGATACGCAGTATTTT
TRBD1 | TRBJ1-5 | NA | 20 | TRBV19 | CASSIEPGQGALGGNQPQHF | TGTGCCAGTAGTATAGAACCGGGACAGGGGGCTCTTGGGGGCAATCAGCCCCAGCATTTT
TRBD1 | TRBJ2-7 | NA | 15 | TRBV3-1/TRBV3-2 | CASSQGITGAYEQYF | TGTGCCAGCAGCCAAGGGATAACAGGGGCATACGAGCAGTACTTC
NA | TRBJ1-5 | once | 15 | TRBV28 | CASSFQGGVSRPQHF | TGTGCCAGCAGTTTTCAGGGAGGCGTTTCCCGGCCCCAGCATTTT
NA | TRBJ1-5 | NA | 14 | TRBV19 | CASSIEGGGQPQHF | TGTGCCAGTAGTATAGAGGGGGGGGGCCAGCCCCAGCATTTT
NA | TRBJ2-5 | NA | 14 | TRBV9 | CASSPGSVQETQYF | TGTGCCAGCAGCCCCGGTAGCGTCCAAGAGACCCAGTACTTC
NA | TRBJ2-1 | NA | 14 | TRBV10-1 | CASSEIGRGSEQFF | TGCGCCAGCAGTGAAATTGGCAGGGGCAGTGAGCAGTTCTTC
NA | TRBJ2-1 | NA | 17 | TRBV18 | CASSRVPAGGDLNEQFF | TGTGCCAGCTCACGGGTTCCAGCGGGCGGGGACCTCAATGAGCAGTTCTTC
TRBD1 | TRBJ2-7 | NA | 15 | TRBV27 | CASSVGQGETYEQYF | TGTGCCAGCAGCGTGGGACAGGGGGAGACATACGAGCAGTACTTC
NA | TRBJ2-2 | NA | 13 | TRBV6-6 | CASSQGSTGELFF | TGTGCCAGCAGTCAGGGGTCCACCGGGGAGCTGTTTTTT
NA | TRBJ2-2 | NA | 14 | TRBV14 | CASSQDRLVGELFF | TGTGCCAGCAGCCAAGATAGACTGGTCGGGGAGCTGTTTTTT
TRBD2 | TRBJ2-7 | few | 15 | TRBV4-3 | CASSQRLAGSYEQYF | TGCGCCAGCAGCCAAAGACTAGCGGGCTCCTACGAGCAGTACTTC
NA | TRBJ2-7 | few | 11 | TRBV2 | CASRTGPEQYF | TGTGCCAGCAGAACAGGACCCGAGCAGTACTTC
NA | TRBJ1-5 | NA | 14 | TRBV19 | CASSMLQANQPQHF | TGTGCCAGTAGTATGTTACAGGCCAATCAGCCCCAGCATTTT
NA | TRBJ1-5 | NA | 16 | TRBV21-1 | CASSKCGTGIHQPQHF | TGTGCCAGCAGCAAATGCGGGACAGGGATACATCAGCCCCAGCATTTT
TRBD1 | TRBJ1-1 | NA | 16 | TRBV4-1 | CASSQLRTGLNTEAFF | TGCGCCAGCAGCCAACTTCGGACAGGGTTGAACACTGAAGCTTTCTTT
TRBD1 | TRBJ1-1 | NA | 16 | TRBV18 | CASSPRTGGQNTEAFF | TGTGCCAGCTCACCAAGGACAGGGGGCCAGAACACTGAAGCTTTCTTT
TRBD2 | TRBJ2-3 | once | 15 | TRBV6-5 | CASRAGGGGTDTQYF | TGTGCCAGCAGGGCGGGGGGAGGAGGCACAGATACGCAGTATTTT
TRBD2 | TRBJ2-2 | NA | 18 | TRBV10-1 | CASSDKGLAGGRTGELFF | TGCGCCAGCAGTGACAAGGGACTAGCGGGAGGGAGGACCGGGGAGCTGTTTTTT
TRBD1 | TRBJ1-3 | NA | 16 | TRBV19 | CASRARTGGSGNTIYF | TGTGCCAGTAGGGCCCGGACAGGGGGCTCTGGAAACACCATATATTTT
TRBD1 | TRBJ1-5 | few | 13 | TRBV29-1 | CSVGVTGDQPQHF | TGCAGCGTTGGAGTAACAGGGGATCAGCCCCAGCATTTT
NA | TRBJ2-5 | NA | 13 | TRBV6-4 | CASSRLVQETQYF | TGTGCCAGCAGTAGACTCGTGCAAGAGACCCAGTACTTC
TRBD1 | TRBJ2-7 | NA | 13 | TRBV5-5 | CASSRQGAYEQYF | TGTGCCAGCAGCCGGCAGGGGGCCTACGAGCAGTACTTC